This T cell receptor beta chain was captured by sequencing in a study of vaccination effects on CD4 cells after COVID-19. Clones were sequenced by immunoSEQ multiplex PCR, and TCRdb holds only the in-frame ones, with some missing. Among approximately 30,000 clones listed, 82% were seen once. To note about this clone: Its antigen is undetermined.

CDR1 is SGDLS, CDR2 YYNGEE, per germline. Trimming left V 3 bases short and J 6 bases short, with 19 bases between. CDR3 length: 16 residues. Pools of viral peptides were used by the ViraFEST assay to expand antigen-specific CD4+ T cells ahead of sequencing. Subsequent to less than twelve days of culture, CD4+ T cells were isolated. Two doses of BNT162b2 or mRNA-1273 vaccine were administered to participants. The source material was CD4+ T cells from PBMCs cultured with HCoV-NL63 spike peptides, sampled after COVID-19 vaccination. The chain has TRBV9 and TRBJ1-3; weak D call: TRBD1 (5 bases). The clonotype was recovered from a human donor who received a COVID-19 vaccine. Some clones in this sample may be carry-over from other donors' samples. CDR3: CASSAQYGALENTIYF. In DNA, the CDR3 is TGTGCCAGCAGCGCCCAGTACGGGGCTCTGGAAAACACCATATATTTT.